The rows below give T cell receptor beta chains drawn from one sample of a study of blood T cells in healthy people across ages. MiXCR, run by TCRdb on the 5' RACE reads, gives a single entry per CDR3 protein. Seen here are nearly 800,000 distinct CDR3 sequences, 56% observed once, and the top ten hold approximately 24%. The sample taken for sequencing was blood. Every receptor here comes from a man aged 35-49 years in good health. Each CDR3 is given with its conserved first and last residue. D genes are given only for firm matches. Rows give clone size only sometimes, using once, few, many, or a class for an expanded clone.

-	TRBV20-1	TRBJ2-1	16	TRBD2	CSATSGRAVSYNEQFF	TGCAGTGCGACTAGCGGGAGGGCCGTCTCCTACAATGAGCAGTTCTTC
-	TRBV7-9	TRBJ2-1	15	TRBD1	CASSFRTGVYNEQFF	TGTGCCAGCAGCTTTAGGACAGGGGTTTACAATGAGCAGTTCTTC
-	TRBV3-1	TRBJ2-2	15	-	CASSPPGYSDGELFF	TGTGCCAGCAGCCCACCGGGTTATTCGGACGGGGAGCTGTTTTTT
-	TRBV7-2	TRBJ1-1	15	-	CASSLAMGVGAEAFF	TGTGCCAGCAGCTTAGCCATGGGGGTGGGAGCTGAAGCTTTCTTT
once	TRBV6-5	TRBJ1-1	13	TRBD1	CASDRAGNTEAFF	TGTGCCAGCGACAGGGCTGGGAACACTGAAGCTTTCTTT
-	TRBV5-5	TRBJ2-5	18	TRBD2	CASSLLERGRASEETQYF	TGTGCCAGCAGCTTGTTAGAGCGCGGGAGGGCTTCGGAAGAGACCCAGTACTTC
-	TRBV25-1	TRBJ2-5	13	-	CASSEPGWETQYF	TGTGCCAGCAGTGAGCCCGGATGGGAGACCCAGTACTTC
-	TRBV28	TRBJ2-7	16	-	CASSLAWGNSSCEQYF	TGTGCCAGCAGTTTAGCATGGGGGAACAGCTCCTGCGAGCAGTACTTC
-	TRBV11-2	TRBJ2-5	14	-	CASSSQGFGETQYF	TGTGCCAGCAGCTCGCAGGGTTTTGGGGAGACCCAGTACTTC
-	TRBV7-3	TRBJ2-1	15	TRBD1	CASSSQGARNNEQFF	TGTGCCAGCAGCTCCCAGGGGGCCAGGAACAATGAGCAGTTCTTC
-	TRBV11-3	TRBJ2-3	13	TRBD2	CASSGGSGDTQYF	TGTGCCAGCAGCGGGGGTAGCGGGGATACGCAGTATTTT
-	TRBV14	TRBJ2-7	13	-	CASSQRGLYEQYF	TGTGCCAGCAGCCAACGCGGGCTCTACGAGCAGTACTTC
-	TRBV9	TRBJ2-5	16	-	CASSVAWPGVGETQYF	TGTGCCAGCAGCGTAGCTTGGCCAGGGGTTGGGGAGACCCAGTACTTC
-	TRBV2	TRBJ2-7	13	-	CASKEGPSYEQYF	TGTGCCAGCAAGGAGGGCCCCTCCTACGAGCAGTACTTC
-	TRBV6-6	TRBJ1-1	13	-	CASMTGGYTEAFF	TGTGCCAGTATGACAGGAGGGTACACTGAAGCTTTCTTT
few	TRBV7-2	TRBJ2-5	15	TRBD2	CASSSSGRGGETQYF	TGTGCCAGCAGTTCTAGCGGGAGGGGGGGAGAGACCCAGTACTTC
few	TRBV7-2	TRBJ2-1	17	TRBD2	CASSLSSGAGGDNEQFF	TGTGCCAGCAGCTTATCATCGGGGGCGGGAGGGGACAATGAGCAGTTCTTC
few	TRBV29-1	TRBJ2-3	15	-	CSTKGMAGGTDTQYF	TGCAGCACCAAGGGGATGGCAGGGGGCACAGATACGCAGTATTTT
few	TRBV12-5	TRBJ2-3	11	-	CASGFEDTQYF	TGTGCTAGTGGTTTTGAAGATACGCAGTATTTT
few	TRBV6-5	TRBJ1-1	14	-	CASSYSPGGTEAFF	TGTGCCAGCAGTTACTCGCCCGGGGGCACTGAAGCTTTCTTT
once	TRBV20-1	TRBJ1-2	14	TRBD1	CSADRQGPSYGYTF	TGCAGTGCAGACAGACAGGGCCCGAGCTATGGCTACACCTTC
few	TRBV9	TRBJ2-7	13	TRBD1	CASSAGTGYEQYF	TGTGCCAGCAGCGCCGGGACAGGCTACGAGCAGTACTTC
few	TRBV3-1	TRBJ1-6	14	TRBD1	CASSRGQGSSPLHF	TGTGCCAGCAGCCGGGGACAGGGTAGTTCACCCCTCCACTTT
-	TRBV7-7	TRBJ2-5	12	-	CASGPGVETQYF	TGTGCCTCGGGTCCGGGGGTTGAGACCCAGTACTTC
many	TRBV3-1	TRBJ2-3	15	-	CASSQDRGRTDTQYF	TGCGCCAGCAGCCAAGATAGGGGACGCACAGATACGCAGTATTTT
-	TRBV7-2	TRBJ2-5	16	TRBD2	CASSSGLAGGQETQYF	TGTGCCAGCAGCTCGGGACTAGCGGGGGGGCAAGAGACCCAGTACTTC
-	TRBV4-1	TRBJ1-2	15	-	CASSQGMTLSYGYTF	TGCGCCAGCAGCCAAGGTATGACATTAAGCTATGGCTACACCTTC
-	TRBV20-1	TRBJ1-1	15	TRBD1	CSALQPGQVNTEAFF	TGCAGTGCCCTCCAACCGGGACAGGTGAACACTGAAGCTTTCTTT